This TCR beta chain appears in the sequencing data of a study of identical twins. For this clonotype: Its antigen remains unidentified.

Study-wide points: Beta out-of-frame sequences showed weaker excess twin sharing.

V lost 8 bases and J 5 bases, leaving 12 bases between the germline ends. Germline V gene lookup returns CDR1 MGHDK and CDR2 SYGVNS. CDR3 size: 12 residues. TCRdb reanalysed the 5' RACE reads using MiXCR and keeps one entry per CDR3 protein. The table includes over 600,000 distinct CDR3 sequences, about 20% detected once. The data were also submitted as part of a second study, on T cells expressing NK-cell markers.

This receptor was identified in a woman aged 18-30 years in good health. V gene TRBV25-1 combines with J gene TRBJ2-5, with D uncertain. Sequencing used PBMCs. In DNA form, the CDR3 reads TGTGCCAGCTCTGCCCCGGTCGAGACCCAGTACTTC. It is translated as CASSAPVETQYF.